This TCR beta chain was recovered during a study of CD8 T cells in ankylosing spondylitis. Study-level points and caveats: Peripheral blood samples showed relatively rare disease-linked clones, and these clones were CD8+. Earlier reports found some motif variants in synovial fluid and blood in reactive arthritis. Reportedly, significant enrichment of disease-linked clones occurred in matched ankylosing spondylitis synovial fluid. Characteristic of ankylosing spondylitis blood, it appeared, was a TCR beta motif comprising several highly homologous variants.

CDR1 is SGHTA, CDR2 FQGNSA, per germline. V was pared by 3 bases and J by 1 base, with 3 bases of the junction left unmatched. This CDR3 has 16 residues. This clonotype occurred a few times. Its antigen is undetermined. Quantitative 5'-RACE with molecular barcodes generated TCR beta libraries. One entry per CDR3 protein results from TCRdb running MiXCR on the 5' RACE reads. The sample contains approximately 540,000 distinct CDR3 sequences, more than 9.5% of which appear only once. The clonotype was recovered from a male donor with ankylosing spondylitis. Sample: blood, either unsorted or a sorted T cell fraction (not recorded which). This chain links TRBV7-2 with TRBJ2-1, with TRBD2 matching 10 bases. DNA of the CDR3: TGTGCCAGCAGCTTCTCGGGACTAGCGTCCTACAATGAGCAGTTCTTC. Its translation: CASSFSGLASYNEQFF. The full variable domain, in which reference TRBV7-2 and TRBJ2-1 provide the parts outside the CDR3, is GAGVSQSPSNKVTEKGKDVELRCDPISGHTALYWYRQSLGQGLEFLIYFQGNSAPDKSGLPSDRFSAERTGGSVSTLTIQRTQQEDSAVYLCASSFSGLASYNEQFFGPGTRLTVL.